This T cell receptor beta chain was recorded in a study of T cells in Graves' hyperthyroidism and ophthalmopathy (dated 2019 in TCRdb). About the full investigation: Peripheral blood was sampled at the time of initial diagnosis, prior to any treatment. To identify TCR V-J signatures that set the groups apart, the researchers used a discovery cohort of 95 to 100 patients, made up of fewer than 50 with Graves' ophthalmopathy and around 58 with stable Graves' hyperthyroidism. Prospective prediction of ophthalmopathy was tested in an independent validation cohort of 18 hyperthyroidism patients and 15 to 17 patients who later progressed to ophthalmopathy. The approximately 100 discovery patients were divided at random into training and test sets in a 7:3 ratio. In roughly six Graves' hyperthyroidism patients, the study also compared T-cell repertoires from thyroid tissue with T-cell repertoires from blood. Following sampling, methimazole starting at 30 mg daily was given to hyperthyroidism patients, and high-dose intravenous methylprednisolone was given to ophthalmopathy patients. According to the paper, TCR Vbeta CDR3 sequencing was carried out on about 140 peripheral blood samples, which came from 40 to 45 ophthalmopathy, 75 to 80 hyperthyroidism and approximately 17 progressor patients.

This clonotype occurred many times. Its antigen is currently not known. No much larger clonotype is one base removed from it; base qualities were not supplied. TCR beta CDR3 regions were amplified from RNA transcripts. A first-round RT-PCR of the TCR CDR3 used the HTBI primer set with the Qiagen OneStep RT-PCR kit. Libraries were constructed in a second round of multiplex PCR, after which size selection and purification were carried out. Libraries were sequenced paired-end with 100 bp reads on an Illumina HiSeq2000. Concerning the study's data processing: SOAPnuke was used to process the raw data, throwing out any read that contained adapters or uncalled bases, had a mean Phred below 15, or lacked an exact constant-primer or identifier match. High-quality paired reads were merged with COPE v1.2.5, and unique nucleotide sequences were defined as clonotypes. MiTCR v1.1 was used to align clonotypes to the IMGT TRBV, TRBD and TRBJ reference segments. Analysis was restricted to V-J combinations with a frequency above 0.0001, which covered roughly 99% of repertoires. A TCS score was defined as the ratio between F50 (clonal expansion) and ExV (chaos), using BLOSUM62-based TCRdist between CDR3 peptides within each V-J. Welch's t-statistics and random forest reduced roughly 500 V-J features to fewer than 15, which were used in a naive Bayes classifier (R e1071). TCRdb trimmed the raw reads at Q25, called clones with MiXCR and kept productive beta chains. For every CDR3 protein sequence, its rows merge into one entry that carries the most common genes and DNA. The V and J calls here are based on TCRdb, not the publication. Counted in this sample were under 350,000 distinct CDR3 sequences; approximately 17% of them appeared once. The ten top clones hold over 45% of the sample.

Ophthalmopathy patients had moderately to severely active disease, with a Clinical Activity Score of 3 or more, a NOSPECS grade of 4 or more, and a disease duration of less than 3 months. The study excluded patients with uncontrolled infections, other autoimmune diseases, pregnancy or lactation. Clinical symptoms, serum thyroxine and TRAb, thyroid ultrasound, and orbital computed tomography formed the basis for the diagnoses. PBMCs were separated from under 11 ml of fresh peripheral blood using Ficoll-Paque density gradient centrifugation. Trizol reagent was used to extract total RNA, and RNA quality was then checked on an Agilent 2100 Bioanalyzer. Study-wide conclusions, independent of this receptor: In validation, the model predicted progression to ophthalmopathy with 55% to 71% sensitivity and 72% to 85% specificity, a median of 6.5 months before onset. No statistical method was used to set the sample size in advance, and investigators knew the group allocation. Blood samples also contained most of the expanded thyroid clonotypes (frequency above 0.001), which suggests that blood repertoires may reflect thyroid immune responses. A 13 V-J signature model separated ophthalmopathy from stable hyperthyroidism, with around 88% sensitivity and roughly 84% specificity in cross-validation and 80%/75% in testing.

Taken from cysteine to phenylalanine, the CDR3 has 14 residues. The kept DNA is CDR3 alone, 42 bases in frame from the first base. Trimming costs V 6 bases and J 6 bases, and their ends lie 14 bases apart. Looking up the germline V gene yields CDR1 MDHEN and CDR2 SYDVKM. This clonotype was sampled from a woman aged 60-75 years with Graves' ophthalmopathy. The V gene is TRBV28 and the J gene is TRBJ1-4, and the D gene may be TRBD1, 6 bases matching. Sequencing was carried out using blood. The CDR3 region has the sequence CASRGGGGDEKLFF. The DNA sequence is as follows: TGTGCCAGCAGGGGGGGAGGGGGAGATGAAAAACTGTTTTTT.